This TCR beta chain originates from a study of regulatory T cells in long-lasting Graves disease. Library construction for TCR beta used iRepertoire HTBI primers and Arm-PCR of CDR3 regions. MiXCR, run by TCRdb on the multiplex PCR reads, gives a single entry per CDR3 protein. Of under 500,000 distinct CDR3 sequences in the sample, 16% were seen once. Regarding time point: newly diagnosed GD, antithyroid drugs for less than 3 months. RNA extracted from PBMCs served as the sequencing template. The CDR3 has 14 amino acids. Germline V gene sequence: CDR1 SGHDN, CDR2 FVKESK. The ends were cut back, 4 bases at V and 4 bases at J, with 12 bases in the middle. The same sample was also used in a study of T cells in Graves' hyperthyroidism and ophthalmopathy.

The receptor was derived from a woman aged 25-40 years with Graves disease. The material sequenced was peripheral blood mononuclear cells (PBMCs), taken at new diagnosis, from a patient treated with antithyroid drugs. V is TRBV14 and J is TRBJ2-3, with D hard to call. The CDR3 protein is CASSPWTRADTQYF. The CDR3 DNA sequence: TGTGCCAGCAGCCCCTGGACCCGGGCAGATACGCAGTATTTT.